This T cell receptor (beta chain) is drawn from a study of cytomegalovirus exposure and HLA in healthy donors. Study observations and caveats: Later, TCR association rates were found to vary by HLA locus, highest for DRB1 and lowest for HLA-C. From TCR beta sequences, most subjects' HLA-A and HLA-B alleles were reportedly predicted accurately. CMV antigen specificity of three CMV-associated chains was confirmed in vitro.

This clone turned up a few times. What it recognizes is unknown. The CDR3 is made up of 15 amino acids. Trimming cost V 4 bases and J 4 bases, with 15 bases left between them. CDR1 is SGHRS, CDR2 YFSETQ, per germline. The PCR was carried out with 60 Vbeta primers and 13 Jbeta primers. Produced via immunoSEQ multiplex PCR; TCRdb's table is partial and in-frame only. This sample has tens of thousands of clones; around four fifths occur once, and the top ten carry nearly 3%. The sequencing sample was made of PBMCs. V and J are TRBV5-1 and TRBJ1-3, with D possibly matching TRBD1 (5 bases). The TCR originated in a woman under 40 in good health and CMV-seronegative. The CDR3 here is CASSPEDRGGNTIYF. Here the CDR3 DNA reads TGCGCCAGCAGCCCAGAGGATAGGGGAGGAAACACCATATATTTT. The full variable domain, in which reference TRBV5-1 and TRBJ1-3 provide the parts outside the CDR3, is KAGVTQTPRYLIKTRGQQVTLSCSPISGHRSVSWYQQTPGQGLQFLFEYFSETQRNKGNFPGRFSGRQFSNSRSEMNVSTLELGDSALYLCASSPEDRGGNTIYFGEGSWLTVV.